This TCR beta chain appears in the sequencing data of a study of control samples from healthy donors and cancer patients. V was pared by 3 bases and J by 5 bases, with 3 bases between. This CDR3 has 11 residues. Germline V gene lookup returns CDR1 LGHNA and CDR2 YSLEER. TCRdb keeps only in-frame clones here, not all; method: immunoSEQ multiplex PCR. The ten top clones account for roughly 2%, within a sample of about 210,000 clones. The clonotype comes from a woman aged 25-40 years in good health. Input material: blood. V usage is TRBV4-3 and J usage is TRBJ2-3; D gene ambiguous. CDR3 sequence: CASSHRDTQYF. CDR3 sequence (DNA): TGCGCCAGCAGCCATCGAGATACGCAGTATTTT.